Listed below are T cell receptor beta chains from one sample, sequenced in a study of radiotherapy plus CTLA-4 blockade in lung cancer. Libraries were prepared by immunoSEQ multiplex PCR; TCRdb keeps only in-frame clonotypes and omits some of them. Of about 51,000 clones in the sample, about three quarters are singletons; the top ten hold 2% to 2.5%. The sequencing used peripheral blood, collected from a patient treated with radiotherapy plus ipilimumab. Receptors originate from a human donor with non-small cell lung cancer whose response to radiotherapy plus ipilimumab could not be evaluated. The CDR3 runs from the conserved cysteine through the conserved F or W. D genes are given only for firm matches. Rows give clone size only sometimes, using once, few, many, or a class for an expanded clone.

d_call clone_size j_call v_call cdr3_aa cdr3_nt
. . TRBJ2-1 TRBV27 CASSNLGGHEQFF TGTGCCAGCAGTAACCTGGGAGGCCATGAGCAGTTCTTC
TRBD1 . TRBJ1-2 TRBV7-9 CASRLNRDRYGYTF TGTGCCAGCAGATTAAACCGGGACAGATATGGCTACACCTTC
. . TRBJ2-7 TRBV7-9 CASSLSHEQYF TGTGCCAGCAGCCTATCACACGAGCAGTACTTC
TRBD1 . TRBJ1-4 TRBV7-2 CASSRGQGRANEKLFF TGTGCCAGCAGCCGTGGACAGGGGCGCGCTAATGAAAAACTGTTTTTT
TRBD2 . TRBJ2-5 TRBV7-2 CASSPGLARASGTQYF TGTGCCAGCAGCCCAGGACTAGCGAGGGCCTCGGGTACCCAGTACTTC
TRBD1 . TRBJ2-7 TRBV5-6 CASSWAGTGNEGSYF TGTGCCAGCAGCTGGGCCGGGACAGGAAACGAAGGGTCATACTTC
. . TRBJ1-4 TRBV27 CASSSSPLGREKLFF TGTGCCAGCAGTTCATCCCCCCTGGGGCGCGAAAAACTGTTTTTT
TRBD2 few TRBJ2-5 TRBV7-3 CASSPRGGGLQETQYF TGTGCCAGCAGCCCGCGTGGCGGGGGACTTCAAGAGACCCAGTACTTC
TRBD1 . TRBJ1-1 TRBV30 CAWGGGGPTEAFF TGTGCCTGGGGAGGGGGCGGCCCGACTGAAGCTTTCTTT
TRBD2 once TRBJ2-1 TRBV18 CASSPRSAGGTYNEQFF TGTGCCAGCTCACCTCGGTCAGCGGGAGGGACCTACAATGAGCAGTTCTTC
TRBD1 few TRBJ1-2 TRBV18 CASSLEQGARAYGYTF TGTGCCAGCTCACTGGAACAGGGGGCGCGTGCCTATGGCTACACCTTC
TRBD2 . TRBJ2-7 TRBV5-1 CASSFQSTSTYEQYF TGCGCCAGCAGCTTTCAATCGACTAGCACCTACGAGCAGTACTTC
TRBD2 . TRBJ2-3 TRBV7-2 CASSPLAGTRTSDTQYF TGTGCCAGCAGCCCCCTGGCTGGGACTAGAACGTCAGATACGCAGTATTTT
TRBD2 . TRBJ2-2 TRBV5-6 CASGSGLAGGSGTGELFF TGTGCCAGCGGATCTGGACTAGCGGGAGGGTCCGGAACCGGGGAGCTGTTTTTT
TRBD1 . TRBJ2-7 TRBV27 CASSSPHGQGVYEQYF TGTGCCAGCAGTTCGCCCCATGGACAGGGGGTATACGAGCAGTACTTC
TRBD1 . TRBJ1-6 TRBV6-5 CASSYSRGPGNSPLHF TGTGCCAGCAGTTACTCGAGGGGGCCCGGTAATTCACCCCTCCACTTT
TRBD1 once TRBJ2-1 TRBV7-3 CASSSPGTGAYNEQFF TGTGCCAGCAGCTCCCCCGGGACAGGAGCCTACAATGAGCAGTTCTTC
. once TRBJ2-7 TRBV7-9 CASSSFMSRGYEQYF TGTGCCAGCAGCTCTTTCATGAGCAGGGGCTACGAGCAGTACTTC
TRBD2 . TRBJ2-2 TRBV9 CASSQLAGGELFF TGTGCCAGCAGCCAACTAGCGGGCGGGGAGCTGTTTTTT
TRBD1 . TRBJ1-1 TRBV6-1 CASTLTGTNAEAFF TGTGCCAGCACCTTGACAGGGACGAACGCTGAAGCTTTCTTT
TRBD1 once TRBJ2-4 TRBV6-5 CASSKDREGVQYF TGTGCCAGCAGTAAGGACAGGGAAGGGGTTCAGTACTTC
. few TRBJ2-2 TRBV5-6 CASSLWTAGYTGELFF TGTGCCAGCAGCTTATGGACAGCGGGATATACCGGGGAGCTGTTTTTT
TRBD1 . TRBJ2-5 TRBV2 CASSGDRGQEETQYF TGTGCCAGCAGCGGGGACAGGGGGCAAGAAGAGACCCAGTACTTC
. few TRBJ2-7 TRBV25-1 CASGSSYEQYF TGTGCCAGCGGGAGCTCCTACGAGCAGTACTTC
. few TRBJ1-5 TRBV5-6 CASSLAQGTSNQPQHF TGTGCCAGCAGCTTGGCCCAGGGAACTAGCAATCAGCCCCAGCATTTT
. . TRBJ2-7 TRBV2 CASSEQAPYSEQYF TGTGCCAGCAGTGAACAGGCTCCGTATTCCGAGCAGTACTTC
. . TRBJ1-3 TRBV29-1 CSAEPQGGNTIYF TGCAGCGCCGAACCCCAGGGAGGAAACACCATATATTTT
. . TRBJ1-3 TRBV9 CASSTEPNLSGNTIYF TGTGCCAGCAGTACAGAACCCAACCTCTCTGGAAACACCATATATTTT
. . TRBJ2-1 TRBV7-9 CASSFIAAEQFF TGTGCCAGCAGCTTCATCGCGGCCGAGCAGTTCTTC
. . TRBJ2-1 TRBV6-1 CASSERAWSSYNEQFF TGTGCCAGCAGTGAGAGGGCCTGGAGCTCCTACAATGAGCAGTTCTTC
. . TRBJ2-3 TRBV20-1 CSPLNQGTQYF TGCAGCCCTTTAAATCAGGGTACGCAGTATTTT
. . TRBJ2-7 TRBV7-2 CASSFGDSRYEQYF TGTGCCAGCAGCTTTGGGGACTCTCGCTACGAGCAGTACTTC
TRBD2 . TRBJ2-5 TRBV4-1 CASSQVAGGTQETQYF TGCGCCAGCAGCCAAGTGGCGGGGGGAACGCAAGAGACCCAGTACTTC
TRBD2 once TRBJ2-7 TRBV11-2 CAGSFGTSFPYEQYF TGTGCCGGCAGCTTCGGGACTAGCTTTCCCTACGAGCAGTACTTC
. . TRBJ1-3 TRBV5-1 CASSFVGTGSSGNTIYF TGCGCCAGCAGCTTCGTGGGCACGGGAAGCTCTGGAAACACCATATATTTT
TRBD2 once TRBJ2-1 TRBV19 CASTIGTSGYNEQFF TGTGCCAGTACCATCGGAACTAGCGGGTACAATGAGCAGTTCTTC
TRBD2 . TRBJ2-5 TRBV5-1 CASSLVASGQETQYF TGCGCCAGCAGCTTGGTGGCTAGCGGACAAGAGACCCAGTACTTC
TRBD1 . TRBJ1-4 TRBV6-6 CAVRRDRGSEKLFF TGTGCCGTCCGTCGGGACAGGGGTAGCGAAAAACTGTTTTTT
. . TRBJ1-4 TRBV13 CASAATNEKLFF TGTGCCAGCGCAGCAACTAATGAAAAACTGTTTTTT
TRBD1 . TRBJ1-3 TRBV19 CASSIALTGTGNTIYF TGTGCCAGTAGTATAGCACTGACAGGGACTGGAAACACCATATATTTT
TRBD2 few TRBJ2-3 TRBV15 CATKGVASGRFADTQYF TGTGCCACCAAAGGGGTAGCTAGCGGGAGGTTCGCAGATACGCAGTATTTT
TRBD2 . TRBJ2-7 TRBV7-2 CASSVWTSAEQYF TGTGCCAGCAGCGTATGGACTAGCGCCGAGCAGTACTTC
. . TRBJ2-4 TRBV30 CAWSIARALGNIQYF TGTGCCTGGAGTATAGCAAGAGCCCTGGGTAACATTCAGTACTTC
. . TRBJ2-7 TRBV6-5 CASRTGTVSYEQYF TGTGCCAGCAGAACCGGGACTGTATCCTACGAGCAGTACTTC
. . TRBJ1-2 TRBV6-5 CASAQTRVNYGYTF TGTGCCAGCGCCCAAACCAGGGTGAACTATGGCTACACCTTC
TRBD1 . TRBJ1-2 TRBV5-5 CASSTWDRYYGYTF TGTGCCAGCAGCACATGGGACAGATACTATGGCTACACCTTC
. . TRBJ1-4 TRBV15 CATSRGGSPGDEKLFF TGTGCCACCAGCAGGGGTGGGAGTCCCGGGGATGAAAAACTGTTTTTT
. . TRBJ1-4 TRBV11-2 CASSHIRDNEKLFF TGTGCCAGCAGCCACATACGGGATAATGAAAAACTGTTTTTT
TRBD1 . TRBJ2-7 TRBV4-1 CASSQPRGTGDFGSSYEQYF TGCGCCAGCAGCCAACCCCGGGGGACAGGGGATTTCGGGTCCTCCTACGAGCAGTACTTC
TRBD2 . TRBJ2-1 TRBV7-2 CASSLARLAYDEQFF TGTGCCAGCAGCTTAGCGAGACTAGCGTATGATGAGCAGTTCTTC